The 26 T cell receptor beta chains given below trace back to one sample, sequenced in a study of esophageal squamous cell carcinoma under preoperative chemotherapy. Time point given: after preoperative PTX-NDP chemotherapy. One entry per CDR3 protein results from TCRdb running MiXCR on the PCR reads. The table includes around 9,000 distinct CDR3 sequences, around 48% detected once. Sample collection occurred from a patient given preoperative chemotherapy. The source is a human donor with esophageal squamous cell carcinoma. The donor label of this sample is uncertain.

Remarks on this clonotype: At one boundary the junction diverges from the germline segment, which might be a read error. This rearrangement joins TRBV27 to TRBJ2-6; TRBD1 or TRBD2 may be the D gene (6 bases each). Germline V gene sequence: CDR1 MNHEY, CDR2 SMNVEV (reference sequence). The CDR3 runs 17 residues. This CDR3 is CASSPGGATTGAYVQTF. CDR3 nucleotide sequence: TGTGCCAGCAGTCCCGGGGGCGCAACTACGGGGGCCTACGTCCAGACTTTC.

This clonotype came up many times. The rearrangement links TRBV14 to TRBJ1-2; D is unresolved. V was pared by 0 bases and J by 8 bases, with 16 bases between. This CDR3 has 15 residues. Germline lookup yields CDR1 SGHDN and CDR2 FVKESK. In DNA form, the CDR3 reads TGTGCCAGCAGCCAAGATCCCGGCAGCTGGTTCGGCTACACCTTC. It codes for CASSQDPGSWFGYTF. The entire variable domain, with the rest obtained from reference TRBV14 and TRBJ1-2, is as follows: EAGVTQFPSHSVIEKGQTVTLRCDPISGHDNLYWYRRVMGKEIKFLLHFVKESKQDESGMPNNRFLAERTGGTYSTLKVQPAELEDSGVYFCASSQDPGSWFGYTFGSGTRLTVV.

This clonotype was observed many times. The chain employs TRBV27 and TRBJ1-2; 11 bases are shared with TRBD1. CDR1 is MNHEY and CDR2 is SMNVEV in the germline V gene (reference sequence). This CDR3 contains 14 residues. The junction had 5 bases not matched to a gene; V was cut back by 6 bases and J by 5 bases. CDR3 amino acids: CASSRTGGEYGYTF. CDR3 sequence (DNA): TGTGCCAGCAGCCGGACAGGGGGCGAGTATGGCTACACCTTC.

The chain combines TRBV6-5 with TRBJ2-1; the D gene is possibly TRBD2 (5 bases). The end of the DNA aligns better with TRBJ2-7, so the J call may be wrong. Germline V gene sequence: CDR1 MNHEY, CDR2 SVGAGI. This CDR3 spans 13 amino acids. The CDR3 here is CASSYDGAYEQYF. CDR3 in DNA: TGTGCCAGCAGTTACGACGGGGCCTACGAGCAGTACTTC.

The chain combines TRBV20-1 with TRBJ2-5, with 8 bases aligning to TRBD1. This CDR3 comprises 15 residues. Germline V lookup: CDR1 DFQATT, CDR2 SNEGSKA (reference sequence). V trimming: 6 bases; J trimming: 5 bases; junction bases outside the gene matches: 14. CDR3: CSAPPPGGAGETQYF. CDR3 in DNA: TGCAGTGCACCGCCCCCAGGGGGCGCCGGGGAGACCCAGTACTTC.

This clonotype is categorized as medium-sized. This chain uses TRBV6-1 with TRBJ2-3; tentative D call: TRBD2 (5 bases). Germline V gene data show CDR1 as MNHNS and CDR2 as SASEGT. V was shortened by 2 bases and J by 8 bases, with 8 bases between the two germline ends. The CDR3 sequence is 12 residues long. The CDR3 sequence: CASSELGGTQYF. Here the CDR3 DNA reads TGTGCCAGCAGTGAACTAGGAGGTACGCAGTATTTT.

The chain uses TRBV6-1 and TRBJ2-4, with TRBD1 as a possible D gene (6 bases). Germline V lookup: CDR1 MNHNS, CDR2 SASEGT. The CDR3 has 15 residues. V lost 5 bases and J lost 3, with 14 bases in between. This chain's CDR3 is CASSKDSWGKNIQYF. CDR3 DNA: TGTGCCAGCAGTAAGGACAGCTGGGGCAAAAACATTCAGTACTTC.

The chain uses TRBV6-1 and TRBJ2-1; maybe TRBD2 (6 bases). Germline lookup yields CDR1 MNHNS and CDR2 SASEGT. The CDR3 has 13 residues. The ends were cut back, 3 bases at V and 8 bases at J, with 11 bases in the middle. Here the CDR3 reads CASSDRERDEQFF. The CDR3 coding sequence is TGTGCCAGCAGTGACCGGGAGCGGGATGAGCAGTTCTTC.

This clonotype occurred many times. The CDR3 protein is CASSARQDRVGQPQHF. The DNA of the CDR3 is TGTGCCAGCAGCGCACGACAGGACAGGGTCGGGCAGCCCCAGCATTTT. This chain connects TRBV6-4 to TRBJ1-5, with 8 positions matching TRBD1. This CDR3 has 16 residues. Germline V gives CDR1 MRHNA, CDR2 SNTAGT. With V trimmed by 6 bases and J by 7 bases, 14 bases remained unmatched.

The table lists this clonotype with many counts. The V and J genes are TRBV7-9 and TRBJ2-5, with TRBD2 matching over 13 bases. The CDR3 is 16 residues long. The V gene end was trimmed by 3 bases and the J gene end by 11 bases; junction bases not matched to a gene: 12. Germline V gives CDR1 SEHNR, CDR2 FQNEAQ (reference sequence). CDR3 nucleotide sequence: TGTGCCAGCAGCTTCCCGACTAGCGGGAGGCACAATGAGCAGTACTTC. Its translation: CASSFPTSGRHNEQYF.

Regarding this clonotype: A junction end diverges from the germline sequence, so it may reflect a read error. The chain joins TRBV7-2 to TRBJ2-4; 8 bases are a match to TRBD2. CDR1 and CDR2 (germline): SGHTA, FQGNSA. The CDR3 runs 16 residues. CDR3 nucleotide sequence: TGTGCCAGCAGCGTAACGGGGGGGGGGGGCAAAAATATTCAGTATTTC. Translated, it gives CASSVTGGGGKNIQYF.

The CDR3 here is CASVLGVGAEDTQYF. CDR3 bases: TGTGCCAGCGTTTTGGGGGTGGGCGCAGAAGACACTCAGTACTTC. This chain connects TRBV6-5 to TRBJ2-4, with D tentatively TRBD1 or TRBD2 (5 bases each). Trimming shortened V by 8 bases and J by 12 bases, and 26 bases separated the two germline ends. The CDR3 contains 15 residues. Germline V gives CDR1 MNHEY, CDR2 SVGAGI.

This clonotype was seen at least ten times. The gene calls are TRBV5-4 and TRBJ1-1; D is undetermined. Deletions cut 2 bases from V and 1 base from J, with 6 bases between. The CDR3 has 13 amino acids. CDR1 and CDR2 (germline): SGHNT, YYREEE (reference sequence). As DNA, the CDR3 is TGTGCCAGCAGCTTTTCAGAGAACACTGAAGCTTTCTTT. It translates to CASSFSENTEAFF.

The chain carries TRBV6-1 and TRBJ1-2; weak D call: TRBD1 (5 bases). CDR1 is MNHNS, CDR2 SASEGT, per germline. The CDR3 is made up of 17 amino acids. Trimming removed 6 bases at V and 1 base at J, with 21 bases between. In nucleotides, the CDR3 is TGTGCCAGCAGCCAGAGCTCACGAGGGGCGATTAACTATGGCTACACCTTC. Its translation is CASSQSSRGAINYGYTF.

As concerns this clonotype: The junction departs from the called germline gene at one end, perhaps through a read error. The rearrangement uses TRBV6-1 and TRBJ2-3; 8 bases align to TRBD1. The germline V gene has CDR1 MNHNS and CDR2 SASEGT. The CDR3 is 16 residues long. This CDR3 reads CASSVFAGQGADTQYF. Here the CDR3 DNA reads TGTGCCAGCAGCGTTTTTGCGGGGCAGGGGGCAGATACGCAGTACTTT.

The genes are TRBV27 and TRBJ2-5; 8 positions match TRBD2. V gave up 6 bases and J gave up 11 bases; unmatched junction bases: 14. Germline V gene lookup returns CDR1 MNHEY and CDR2 SMNVEV (reference sequence). The CDR3 sequence is 14 residues long. For the CDR3, the DNA is TGTGCCAGCAGATCGGGAGGGCCGGTCAATGAGCAGTACTTC. This encodes CASRSGGPVNEQYF.

This clonotype was counted at least ten times. This chain links TRBV4-1 with TRBJ2-1, with D perhaps given as TRBD1 or TRBD2 (5 bases each). The CDR3 loop spans 15 amino acids. Germline lookup yields CDR1 MGHRA and CDR2 YSYEKL. V was pared by 4 bases and J by 10 bases, with 20 bases between. CDR3: CASSPTVRGFYEQFF. The CDR3, as DNA: TGCGCCAGCAGCCCGACCGTGAGGGGTTTCTACGAGCAGTTCTTC.

The V gene is TRBV12-3 or TRBV12-4, the J gene TRBJ2-1; tentatively, D is TRBD2 (5 bases). The CDR3 runs 15 residues. V was pared by 5 bases and J by 13 bases, with 24 bases between. The CDR3 spells CASSSRREPQETQFF. DNA of the CDR3: TGTGCCAGCAGTAGCCGACGGGAACCCCAAGAGACCCAGTTCTTC.

This clonotype was seen repeatedly, ten times or more. The chain joins TRBV6-5 to TRBJ2-5, with TRBD2 matching over 8 bases. V lost 6 bases to trimming and J lost 11 bases; unmatched junction nucleotides: 14. Per germline, CDR1 MNHEY and CDR2 SVGAGI. The CDR3 runs to 14 residues. CDR3 amino acids: CASRTPGGGDEQYF. For the CDR3, the DNA is TGTGCCAGCAGGACTCCGGGGGGGGGCGATGAGCAGTACTTC.

This chain links TRBV12-3 or TRBV12-4 with TRBJ2-1, with D tentatively TRBD2 (5 bases). Trimming took off 1 base at V and 0 bases at J, with 13 bases between the two ends. There are 17 residues in the CDR3. CDR3 residues: CASSLGDSASSYNEQFF. CDR3 in DNA: TGTGCCAGCAGTTTAGGGGATAGCGCCAGCTCCTACAATGAGCAGTTCTTC.

For this clonotype: One end of the junction varies from germline; a read error may be responsible. The chain couples TRBV10-2 to TRBJ2-3; a weak D match, TRBD1 (6 bases). In germline, CDR1 is WSHSY, CDR2 SAAADI. CDR3 length: 13 amino acids. In DNA form, the CDR3 reads TGCGCCAGCGTACCCCGGGACATAGAGACCAAGTACTTC. Amino acid sequence: CASVPRDIETKYF.

A word on this clonotype: One junction end does not reproduce the germline sequence, and a read error may be involved. The genes are TRBV12-3 or TRBV12-4 and TRBJ2-3; tentatively, D is TRBD1 or TRBD2 (5 bases each). The CDR3 has 14 residues. CDR3 sequence (DNA): TGTGCGGGGAGTGGGGGTCGTGGCACAGAGACGCAGTATTTC. This encodes CAGSGGRGTETQYF.

The chain uses TRBV5-1 and TRBJ2-7; 7 positions match TRBD2. Germline CDR1 is SGHRS and CDR2 is YFSETQ. The CDR3 totals 15 residues. The J segment lost 0 bases and the V segment lost 0 bases, leaving 3 bases of the junction unmatched. CDR3 residues: CASSLGGSHSYEQYF. DNA of the CDR3: TGCGCCAGCAGCTTGGGCGGGAGTCACTCCTACGAGCAGTACTTC.

This chain uses TRBV10-1 with TRBJ2-1; 9 bases fit TRBD2. V lost 3 bases to trimming and J lost 8 bases; unmatched junction nucleotides: 5. CDR1 WNHNN and CDR2 SYGVQD come from the germline V gene (reference sequence). The CDR3 runs to 14 residues. The CDR3 DNA is TGCGCCAGCAGTGATGGACTAGCGTTTGATGAGCAGTTCTTC. Protein sequence: CASSDGLAFDEQFF.

The gene calls are TRBV10-3 and TRBJ2-2; 10 positions agree with TRBD1. The ends lost 11 bases at V and 16 bases at J; junction bases unmatched: 16. CDR1 and CDR2 from the germline V gene are ENHRY and SYGVKD. The CDR3 is made up of 13 amino acids. Written as DNA, the CDR3 is TGTGCCGGACAGGGGGTGAACACAGGTGCGCAGTTTTTT. It yields the protein CAGQGVNTGAQFF.

This chain joins TRBV7-2 and TRBJ2-1; D gene ambiguous. This CDR3 region has 15 residues. Trimming took off 1 base at V and 3 bases at J, with 10 bases between the two ends. CDR1 is SGHTA, CDR2 FQGNSA, per germline. CDR3 loop: CASSLDTGFYNEQFF. The DNA for the CDR3 is TGTGCCAGCAGCTTAGACACGGGTTTCTACAATGAGCAGTTCTTC.